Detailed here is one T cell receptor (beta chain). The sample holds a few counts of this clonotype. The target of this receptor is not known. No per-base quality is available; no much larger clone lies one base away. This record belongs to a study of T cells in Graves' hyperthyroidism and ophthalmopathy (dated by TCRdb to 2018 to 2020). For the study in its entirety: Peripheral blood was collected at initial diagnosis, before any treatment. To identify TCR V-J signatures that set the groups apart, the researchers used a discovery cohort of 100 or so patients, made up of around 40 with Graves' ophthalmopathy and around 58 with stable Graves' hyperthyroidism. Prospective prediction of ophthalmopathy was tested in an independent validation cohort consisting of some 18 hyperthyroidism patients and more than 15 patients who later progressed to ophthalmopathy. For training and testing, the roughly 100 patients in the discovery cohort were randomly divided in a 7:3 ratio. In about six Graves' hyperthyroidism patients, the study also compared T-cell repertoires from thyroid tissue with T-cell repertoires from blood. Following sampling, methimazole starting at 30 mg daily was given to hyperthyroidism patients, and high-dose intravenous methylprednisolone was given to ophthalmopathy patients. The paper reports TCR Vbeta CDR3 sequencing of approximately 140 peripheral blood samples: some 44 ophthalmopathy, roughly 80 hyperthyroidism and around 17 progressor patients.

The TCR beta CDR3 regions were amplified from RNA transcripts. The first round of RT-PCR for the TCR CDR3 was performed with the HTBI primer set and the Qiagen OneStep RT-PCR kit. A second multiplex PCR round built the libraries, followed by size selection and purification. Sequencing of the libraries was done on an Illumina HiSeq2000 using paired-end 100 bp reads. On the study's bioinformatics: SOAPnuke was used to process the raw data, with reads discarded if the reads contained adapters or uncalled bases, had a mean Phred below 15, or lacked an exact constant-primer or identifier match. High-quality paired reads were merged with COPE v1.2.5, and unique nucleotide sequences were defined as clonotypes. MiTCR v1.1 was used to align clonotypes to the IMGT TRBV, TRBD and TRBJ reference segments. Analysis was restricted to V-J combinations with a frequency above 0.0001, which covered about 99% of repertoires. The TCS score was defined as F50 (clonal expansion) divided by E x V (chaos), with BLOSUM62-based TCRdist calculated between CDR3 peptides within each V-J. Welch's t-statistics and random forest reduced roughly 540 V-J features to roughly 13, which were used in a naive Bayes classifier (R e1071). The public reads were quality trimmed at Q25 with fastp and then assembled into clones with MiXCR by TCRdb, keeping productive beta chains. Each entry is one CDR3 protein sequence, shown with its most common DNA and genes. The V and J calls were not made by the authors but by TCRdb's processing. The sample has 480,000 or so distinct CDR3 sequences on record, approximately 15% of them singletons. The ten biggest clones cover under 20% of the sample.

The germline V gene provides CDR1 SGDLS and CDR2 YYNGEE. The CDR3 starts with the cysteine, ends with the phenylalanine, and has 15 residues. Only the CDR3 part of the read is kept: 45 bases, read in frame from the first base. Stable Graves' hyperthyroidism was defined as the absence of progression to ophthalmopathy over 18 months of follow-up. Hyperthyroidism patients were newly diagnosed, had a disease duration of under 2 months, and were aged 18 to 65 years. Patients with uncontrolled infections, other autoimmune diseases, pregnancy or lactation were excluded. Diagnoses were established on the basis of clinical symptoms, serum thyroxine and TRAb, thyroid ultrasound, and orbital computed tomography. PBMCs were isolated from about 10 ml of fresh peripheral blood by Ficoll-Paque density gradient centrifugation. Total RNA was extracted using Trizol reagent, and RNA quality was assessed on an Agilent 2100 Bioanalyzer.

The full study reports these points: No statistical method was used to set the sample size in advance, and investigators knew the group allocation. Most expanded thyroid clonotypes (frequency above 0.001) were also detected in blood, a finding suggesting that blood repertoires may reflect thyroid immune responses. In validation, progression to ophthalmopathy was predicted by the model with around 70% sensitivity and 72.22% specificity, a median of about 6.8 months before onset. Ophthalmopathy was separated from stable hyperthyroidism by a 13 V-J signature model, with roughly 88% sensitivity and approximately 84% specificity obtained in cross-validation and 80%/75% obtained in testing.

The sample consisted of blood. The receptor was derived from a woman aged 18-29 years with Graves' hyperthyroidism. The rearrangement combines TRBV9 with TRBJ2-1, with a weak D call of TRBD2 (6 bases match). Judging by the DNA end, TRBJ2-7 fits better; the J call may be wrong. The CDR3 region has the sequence CASSVARDFRNEQYF. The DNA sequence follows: TGTGCCAGCAGCGTAGCCCGGGACTTCCGGAATGAGCAGTACTTC.